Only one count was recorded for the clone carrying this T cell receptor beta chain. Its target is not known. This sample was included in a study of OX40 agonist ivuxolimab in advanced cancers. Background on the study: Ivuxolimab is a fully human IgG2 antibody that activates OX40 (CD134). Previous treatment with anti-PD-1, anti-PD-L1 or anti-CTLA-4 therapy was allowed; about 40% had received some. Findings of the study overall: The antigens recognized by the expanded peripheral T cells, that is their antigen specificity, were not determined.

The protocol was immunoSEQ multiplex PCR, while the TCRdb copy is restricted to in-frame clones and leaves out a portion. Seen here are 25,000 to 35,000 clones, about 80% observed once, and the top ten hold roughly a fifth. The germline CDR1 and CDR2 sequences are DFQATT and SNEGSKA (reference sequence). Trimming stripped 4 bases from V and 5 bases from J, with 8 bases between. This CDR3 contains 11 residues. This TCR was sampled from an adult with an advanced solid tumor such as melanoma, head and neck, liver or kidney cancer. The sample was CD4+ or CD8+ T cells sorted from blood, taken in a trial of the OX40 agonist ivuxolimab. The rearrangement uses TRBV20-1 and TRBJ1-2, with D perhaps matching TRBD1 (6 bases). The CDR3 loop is CSAKQGYGYTF. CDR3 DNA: TGCAGTGCTAAACAGGGTTATGGCTACACCTTC.